The rows below give T cell receptor beta chains drawn from one sample of a study of control samples from healthy donors and cancer patients. Method: immunoSEQ multiplex PCR; TCRdb's copy keeps in-frame clones and lacks some. Of about 98,000 clones in the sample, about four fifths were seen once. The sample was blood. These receptors were collected from a woman aged 30 to 39 in good health. Each CDR3 is given with its conserved first and last residue. The D gene is left open where the match is weak. The size field is filled for only some rows; it gives once, few, many or a size class.

>TRBJ2-1|-|TRBV4-2|TRBD2
CASSLSGGADWNEQFF
TGTGCCAGCAGCTTAAGCGGGGGGGCAGATTGGAATGAGCAGTTCTTC
>TRBJ1-1|-|TRBV20-1|-
CSASTGFEAFF
TGCAGTGCTAGCACGGGGTTTGAAGCTTTCTTT
>TRBJ1-6|-|TRBV19|TRBD1
CASSLRIGRGYSPLHF
TGTGCCAGTAGTCTAAGGATTGGCAGGGGGTATTCACCCCTCCACTTT
>TRBJ2-1|-|TRBV9|-
CASSPGGANEQFF
TGTGCCAGCAGCCCCGGTGGAGCCAATGAGCAGTTCTTC
>TRBJ2-5|-|TRBV27|TRBD1
CASRPGQGRETQYF
TGTGCCAGCAGACCGGGACAGGGTCGAGAGACCCAGTACTTC
>TRBJ2-3|-|TRBV9|-
CASSVEIASTDTQYF
TGTGCCAGCAGCGTAGAGATCGCTAGCACAGATACGCAGTATTTT
>TRBJ1-3|-|TRBV3-1/TRBV3-2|-
CASSQQGQISGNTIYF
TGTGCCAGCAGCCAGCAGGGACAAATCTCTGGAAACACCATATATTTT
>TRBJ1-2|-|TRBV19|-
CASSRKQGHGYTF
TGTGCCAGTAGTCGAAAACAGGGACACGGCTACACCTTC
>TRBJ1-2|-|TRBV12-3/TRBV12-4|-
CASSLEGYGYTF
TGTGCCAGCAGTTTAGAGGGCTATGGCTACACCTTC
>TRBJ1-1|-|TRBV6-5|-
CASSLTRWGNTEAFF
TGTGCCAGCAGTTTAACCAGGTGGGGGAACACTGAAGCTTTCTTT
>TRBJ2-2|-|TRBV11-2|-
CASSVRTANTGELFF
TGTGCCAGCAGCGTGCGGACAGCGAACACCGGGGAGCTGTTTTTT
>TRBJ1-6|-|TRBV6-6|TRBD1
CAGFDRDNSPLHF
TGTGCCGGTTTCGACAGGGATAATTCACCCCTCCACTTT
>TRBJ1-5|once|TRBV6-6|TRBD1
CASSTDRGRNQPQHF
TGTGCCAGCAGCACCGACAGGGGGCGAAATCAGCCCCAGCATTTT
>TRBJ1-1|-|TRBV27|-
CASSLSGSISTEAFF
TGTGCCAGCAGTTTATCTGGGAGTATTAGCACTGAAGCTTTCTTT
>TRBJ1-4|-|TRBV30|TRBD1
CAWRVPGQINEKLFF
TGTGCCTGGAGGGTACCGGGACAGATAAATGAAAAACTGTTTTTT
>TRBJ1-5|-|TRBV6-2/TRBV6-3|-
CASSYSRGGAQTQPQHF
TGTGCCAGCAGTTACTCTCGGGGGGGGGCGCAAACTCAGCCCCAGCATTTT
>TRBJ1-2|-|TRBV6-5|-
CASSYSGGYGYTF
TGTGCCAGCAGTTACTCAGGGGGCTATGGCTACACCTTC
>TRBJ2-3|-|TRBV30|TRBD2
CAWSVGGGSTDTQYF
TGTGCCTGGAGTGTAGGCGGGGGAAGCACAGATACGCAGTATTTT
>TRBJ1-2|-|TRBV13|-
CASSTRQANYGYTF
TGTGCCAGCAGCACCCGACAAGCGAACTATGGCTACACCTTC
>TRBJ1-1|-|TRBV19|-
CASSIRTITEAFF
TGTGCCAGTAGTATAAGGACAATCACTGAAGCTTTCTTT
>TRBJ2-3|-|TRBV19|TRBD2
CASRPSGGATDTQYF
TGTGCCAGTAGACCTAGCGGGGGGGCCACAGATACGCAGTATTTT
>TRBJ2-7|-|TRBV3-1/TRBV3-2|-
CASSQGGISYEQYF
TGTGCCAGCAGCCAAGGCGGGATCTCCTACGAGCAGTACTTC
>TRBJ1-5|-|TRBV6-2/TRBV6-3|-
CASSYSPSGQPQHF
TGTGCCAGCAGTTACAGCCCATCGGGTCAGCCCCAGCATTTT
>TRBJ2-2|-|TRBV2|-
CASSGPGSTGELFF
TGTGCCAGCAGCGGGCCCGGGAGCACCGGGGAGCTGTTTTTT